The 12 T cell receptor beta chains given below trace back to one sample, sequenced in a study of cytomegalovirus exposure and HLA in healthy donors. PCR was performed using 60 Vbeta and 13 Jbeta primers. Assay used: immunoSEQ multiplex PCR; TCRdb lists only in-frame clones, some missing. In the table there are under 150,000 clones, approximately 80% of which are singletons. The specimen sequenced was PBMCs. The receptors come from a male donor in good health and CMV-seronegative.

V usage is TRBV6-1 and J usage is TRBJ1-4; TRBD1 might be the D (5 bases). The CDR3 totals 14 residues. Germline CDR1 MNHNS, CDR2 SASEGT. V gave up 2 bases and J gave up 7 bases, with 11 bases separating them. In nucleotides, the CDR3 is TGTGCCAGCAGTGAAAGGGGAGGGCCTGAAAAACTGTTTTTT. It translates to CASSERGGPEKLFF.

As DNA, the CDR3 is TGTGCCAGCAGCGTGTGGGACAGGGTAGGGCACACTGAAGCTTTCTTT. Translating it yields CASSVWDRVGHTEAFF. The chain is built from TRBV9 and TRBJ1-1; 9 bases are a match to TRBD1. The CDR3 contains 16 residues. V dropped 2 bases and J dropped 3; count of bases not matched to a gene: 8. Germline V gene data show CDR1 as SGDLS and CDR2 as YYNGEE.

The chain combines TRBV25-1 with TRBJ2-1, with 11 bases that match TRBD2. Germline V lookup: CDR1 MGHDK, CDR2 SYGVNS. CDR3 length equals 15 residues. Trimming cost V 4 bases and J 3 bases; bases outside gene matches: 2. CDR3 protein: CASSGGLAVYNEQFF. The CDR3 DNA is TGTGCCAGCAGTGGGGGACTAGCGGTCTACAATGAGCAGTTCTTC.

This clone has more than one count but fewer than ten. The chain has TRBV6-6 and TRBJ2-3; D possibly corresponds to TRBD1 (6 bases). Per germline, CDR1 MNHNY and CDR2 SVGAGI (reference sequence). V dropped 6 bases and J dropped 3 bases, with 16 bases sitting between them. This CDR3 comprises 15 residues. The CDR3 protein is CASSLPGRGTDTQYF. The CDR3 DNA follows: TGTGCCAGCAGCCTCCCTGGAAGGGGGACAGATACGCAGTATTTT.

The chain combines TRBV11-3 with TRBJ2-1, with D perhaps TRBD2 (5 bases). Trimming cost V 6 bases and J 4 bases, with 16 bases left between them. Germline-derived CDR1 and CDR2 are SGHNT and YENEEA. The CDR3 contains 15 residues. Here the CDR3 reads CASRSGNSSYNEQFF. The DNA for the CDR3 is TGTGCCAGCAGGTCCGGGAACTCCTCATACAATGAGCAGTTCTTC.

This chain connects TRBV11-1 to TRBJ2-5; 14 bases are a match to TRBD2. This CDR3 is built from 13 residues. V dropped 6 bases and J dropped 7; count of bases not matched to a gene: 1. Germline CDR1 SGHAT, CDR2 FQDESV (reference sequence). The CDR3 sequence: CASRGTSGRTQYF. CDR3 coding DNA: TGTGCCAGCAGGGGGACTAGCGGGAGGACCCAGTACTTC.

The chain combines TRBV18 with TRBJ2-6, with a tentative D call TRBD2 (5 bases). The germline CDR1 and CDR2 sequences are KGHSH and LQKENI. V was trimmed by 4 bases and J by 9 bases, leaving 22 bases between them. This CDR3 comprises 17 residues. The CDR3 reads CASSRTRVGVGDNVLTF. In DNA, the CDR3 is TGTGCCAGCTCACGAACTAGGGTTGGGGTAGGAGACAACGTCCTGACTTTC.

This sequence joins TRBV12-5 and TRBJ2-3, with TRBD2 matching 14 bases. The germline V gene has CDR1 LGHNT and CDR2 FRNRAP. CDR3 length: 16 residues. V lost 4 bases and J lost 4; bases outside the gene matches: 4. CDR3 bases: TGTGCTAGTGGTTCGGGACTAGCGGGAGTTGCAGATACGCAGTATTTT. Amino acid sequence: CASGSGLAGVADTQYF. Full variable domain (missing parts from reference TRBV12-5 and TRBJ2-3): DARVTQTPRHKVTEMGQEVTMRCQPILGHNTVFWYRQTMMQGLELLAYFRNRAPLDDSGMPKDRFSAEMPDATLATLKIQPSEPRDSAVYFCASGSGLAGVADTQYFGPGTRLTVL.

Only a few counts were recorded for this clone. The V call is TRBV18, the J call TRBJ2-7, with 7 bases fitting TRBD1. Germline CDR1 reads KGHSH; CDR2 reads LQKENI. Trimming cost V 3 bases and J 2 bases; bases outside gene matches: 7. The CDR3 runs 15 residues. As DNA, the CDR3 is TGTGCCAGCTCACCCTGGACAGGAGTCACCTACGAGCAGTACTTC. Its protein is CASSPWTGVTYEQYF.

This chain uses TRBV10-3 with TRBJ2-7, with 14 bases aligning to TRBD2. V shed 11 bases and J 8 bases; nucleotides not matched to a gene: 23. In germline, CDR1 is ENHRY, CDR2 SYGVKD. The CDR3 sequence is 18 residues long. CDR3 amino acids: CALSTGTSGSGGPFKQYF. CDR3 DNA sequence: TGTGCCCTGTCCACCGGGACTAGCGGGAGTGGAGGCCCTTTTAAGCAGTACTTC.

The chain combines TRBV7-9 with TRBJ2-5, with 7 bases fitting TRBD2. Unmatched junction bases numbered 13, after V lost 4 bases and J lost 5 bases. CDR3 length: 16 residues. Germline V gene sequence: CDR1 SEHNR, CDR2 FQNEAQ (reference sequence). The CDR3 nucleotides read TGTGCCAGCAGCTCCCCTCTAGCGCCGCGGGGGGAGACCCAGTACTTC. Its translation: CASSSPLAPRGETQYF.

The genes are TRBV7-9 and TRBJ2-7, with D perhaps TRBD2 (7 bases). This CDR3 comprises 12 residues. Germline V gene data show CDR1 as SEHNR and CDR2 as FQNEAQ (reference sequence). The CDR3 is CATGGVSSEQYF. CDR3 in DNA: TGTGCGACGGGGGGCGTATCATCAGAGCAGTACTTC.